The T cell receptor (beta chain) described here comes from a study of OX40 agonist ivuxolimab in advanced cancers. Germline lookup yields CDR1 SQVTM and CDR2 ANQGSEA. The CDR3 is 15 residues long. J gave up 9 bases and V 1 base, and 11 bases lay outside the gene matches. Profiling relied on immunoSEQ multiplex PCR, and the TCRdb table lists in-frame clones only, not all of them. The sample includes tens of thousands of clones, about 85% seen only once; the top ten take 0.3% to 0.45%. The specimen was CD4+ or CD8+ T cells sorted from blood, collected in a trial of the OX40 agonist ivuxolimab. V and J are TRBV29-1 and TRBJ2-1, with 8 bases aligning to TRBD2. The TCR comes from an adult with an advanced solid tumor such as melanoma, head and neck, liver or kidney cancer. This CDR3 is CSVEGTGGGRSEQFF. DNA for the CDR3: TGCAGCGTTGAAGGGACTGGCGGGGGGCGGAGTGAGCAGTTCTTC.